These 25 T cell receptor beta chains came from one sample sequenced in a study of PD-1 blockade in classical Hodgkin lymphoma (dated by TCRdb to the early 2020s). The meaning of the sample's time point label: cycle 2 day 1 (C2D1) of nivolumab. All trial patients had relapsed after autologous stem cell transplantation, with cohorts A, B and C differing in prior brentuximab vedotin exposure. The library was built by means of the immunoSEQ multiplex PCR assay. TCRdb retrieved this table from immuneACCESS and kept in-frame rearrangements only. Not all clones are present; in checked studies, unresolved V genes account for under half, and no reason is known for the remainder. The sample table holds tens of thousands of clones, of which about 91% were seen once. The top ten clones comprise about 10% of the sample. This specimen was peripheral blood mononuclear cells (PBMCs), taken before the second cycle of nivolumab. These receptors originate from a human donor with classical Hodgkin lymphoma.

The CDR3 DNA is TGTGCCAGCAGCGCTACAGGGGGATACAGCTCTGGGGCCAACGTCCTGACTTTC. Amino acid sequence: CASSATGGYSSGANVLTF. The chain uses TRBV9 and TRBJ2-6; 8 bases align to TRBD1. The CDR3 has 18 amino acids. With 3 bases clipped from V and 0 bases from J, the junction kept 8 bases outside the gene matches. Germline V lookup: CDR1 SGDLS, CDR2 YYNGEE. The entire variable domain, with the rest obtained from reference TRBV9 and TRBJ2-6, is as follows: DSGVTQTPKHLITATGQRVTLRCSPRSGDLSVYWYQQSLDQGLQFLIQYYNGEERAKGNILERFSAQQFPDLHSELNLSSLELGDSALYFCASSATGGYSSGANVLTFGAGSRLTVL.

This clone was counted once. The V and J genes are TRBV19 and TRBJ2-1, with 7 bases fitting TRBD1. V shed 9 bases, J shed 5 bases, and the junction held 10 bases outside the gene matches. Germline V gives CDR1 LNHDA, CDR2 SQIVND (reference sequence). There are 14 residues in the CDR3. The CDR3 loop reads CASTIQGIHNEQFF. In DNA, the CDR3 is TGTGCCAGCACCATACAGGGGATCCACAATGAGCAGTTCTTC.

The chain couples TRBV7-9 to TRBJ2-5; a possible D gene is TRBD2 (6 bases). The germline gives CDR1 SEHNR, CDR2 FQNEAQ (reference sequence). This CDR3 region has 12 residues. Trimming removed 6 bases at V and 3 bases at J, with 8 bases between. The CDR3 coding sequence is TGTGCCAGCAGTTGGGGGGAAGAGACCCAGTACTTC. Residues: CASSWGEETQYF.

The rearrangement joins TRBV6-5 to TRBJ1-1, with 8 bases matching TRBD1. This CDR3 contains 14 residues. Unmatched junction bases numbered 7, after V lost 7 bases and J lost 3 bases. Germline V CDR1 and CDR2: MNHEY, SVGAGI. CDR3 protein: CASTTGQGHTEAFF. The CDR3 nucleotides are TGTGCCAGCACCACCGGACAGGGCCACACTGAAGCTTTCTTT.

The chain recombines TRBV4-1 with TRBJ2-7, with 8 bases identical to TRBD2. Germline assignment: CDR1 MGHRA and CDR2 YSYEKL. V lost 1 base, J lost 5 bases, and 7 bases stayed unmatched. The CDR3 totals 15 residues. The CDR3: CASSQGPGGVDEQYF. As DNA, the CDR3 is TGCGCCAGCAGCCAAGGTCCGGGGGGGGTAGACGAGCAGTACTTC.

The chain is built from TRBV19 and TRBJ2-1; the match to TRBD2 covers 7 bases. The V gene end was trimmed by 6 bases and the J gene end by 8 bases; junction bases not matched to a gene: 7. Germline assignment: CDR1 LNHDA and CDR2 SQIVND (reference sequence). The CDR3 is 13 amino acids. The CDR3 DNA reads TGTGCCAGTAGGGTCGCGGGAGCGGATGAGCAGTTCTTC. Translation gives CASRVAGADEQFF.

This clone was counted only a few times. The chain joins TRBV28 to TRBJ1-5, with D hard to call. CDR3 size: 13 residues. The ends were cut back, 4 bases at V and 5 bases at J, with 9 bases in the middle. The germline gives CDR1 MDHEN, CDR2 SYDVKM. In nucleotides, the CDR3 is TGTGCCAGCAGTTGGATGGGAGATCAGCCCCAGCATTTT. It is translated as CASSWMGDQPQHF.

The rearrangement uses TRBV28 and TRBJ1-1, with D tentatively TRBD1 (6 bases). Trimming took off 2 bases at V and 4 bases at J, with 11 bases between the two ends. CDR3 length: 14 residues. The germline V gene has CDR1 MDHEN and CDR2 SYDVKM. The CDR3 DNA reads as TGTGCCAGCAGTTTAACAGGGAGAGGCACTGAAGCTTTCTTT. Protein sequence: CASSLTGRGTEAFF.

The chain joins TRBV5-1 to TRBJ1-5; 9 positions match TRBD1. The CDR3 is 15 residues long. Trimming cost V 3 bases and J 7 bases; bases outside gene matches: 8. The germline gives CDR1 SGHRS, CDR2 YFSETQ. Here the CDR3 DNA reads TGCGCCAGCAGCTGGGGACAGGGCGAAGGCCAGCCCCAGCATTTT. Translated, it gives CASSWGQGEGQPQHF.

The CDR3 loop is CSDRVKSYNEQFF. The CDR3 nucleotides are TGCAGCGACCGGGTGAAGTCCTACAATGAGCAGTTCTTC. The chain uses TRBV29-1 and TRBJ2-1; D unclear. The CDR3 sequence is 13 residues long. Trimming cost V 7 bases and J 1 base, with 11 bases left between them. Germline CDR1 is SQVTM and CDR2 is ANQGSEA.

This chain uses TRBV14 with TRBJ1-2; tentatively, D is TRBD1 (5 bases). Germline V gene data show CDR1 as SGHDN and CDR2 as FVKESK. The CDR3 consists of 14 residues. V was clipped by 1 base and J by 4 bases, with 10 bases between them. The CDR3 sequence is CASSQGRQPYGYTF. CDR3 nucleotides: TGTGCCAGCAGCCAAGGACGACAGCCCTATGGCTACACCTTC.

The chain recombines TRBV10-3 with TRBJ2-7, with TRBD1 matching over 8 bases. Germline loops: CDR1 ENHRY, CDR2 SYGVKD. The V segment lost 6 bases and the J segment 3 bases; nucleotides outside the gene matches: 7. This CDR3 region has 14 residues. CDR3 nucleotide sequence: TGTGCCATCAGCCGACAGGGGAAAATCTACGAGCAGTACTTC. Translating it yields CAISRQGKIYEQYF.

This sequence joins TRBV27 and TRBJ2-6, with TRBD1 matching 7 bases. Germline V CDR1 and CDR2: MNHEY, SMNVEV (reference sequence). Losses at the gene ends were 2 bases for V and 0 bases for J; bases not matched to a gene: 1. This CDR3 is built from 16 residues. CDR3 protein: CASSLRGPSGANVLTF. In DNA, the CDR3 is TGTGCCAGCAGTTTAAGGGGGCCCTCTGGGGCCAACGTCCTGACTTTC.

The V and J genes are TRBV7-9 and TRBJ2-6, with D unclear. V lost 5 bases, J lost 4 bases, and 6 bases lay in between. Germline lookup yields CDR1 SEHNR and CDR2 FQNEAQ (reference sequence). The CDR3 runs 13 residues. CDR3 bases: TGTGCCAGCAGCGATCCCGGGGCCAACGTCCTGACTTTC. Translation gives CASSDPGANVLTF.

The CDR3 nucleotides read TGTGCCAGCATGGGGAGCAATCAGCCCCAGCATTTT. It yields the protein CASMGSNQPQHF. The genes are TRBV28 and TRBJ1-5, with D uncertain. This CDR3 region has 12 residues. Germline loops: CDR1 MDHEN, CDR2 SYDVKM. Trimming stripped 7 bases from V and 1 base from J, with 5 bases between.

CDR3 amino acids: CASRHYEQYF. In DNA form, the CDR3 reads TGTGCCAGCAGACACTACGAGCAGTACTTC. The rearrangement links TRBV5-8 to TRBJ2-7, with no clear D. CDR3 size: 10 residues. Trimming removed 5 bases from V and 3 bases from J, with 3 bases in between. Germline V gene data show CDR1 as SGHTS and CDR2 as YDEGEE.

The chain uses TRBV14 and TRBJ2-7, with 7 nucleotides matching TRBD1. V lost 8 bases to trimming and J lost 2 bases; unmatched junction nucleotides: 3. Germline CDR1 is SGHDN and CDR2 is FVKESK. The CDR3 runs to 12 residues. CDR3 DNA sequence: TGTGCCAGCTGGGGACAGACCTACGAGCAGTACTTC. It encodes CASWGQTYEQYF.

This clone was seen once. J is TRBJ1-4 and V is TRBV14; D not resolved. The V end was cut by 1 base, the J end by 8 bases, with 5 bases between. The germline V gene encodes CDR1 SGHDN and CDR2 FVKESK. This CDR3 spans 12 amino acids. CDR3 residues: CASSQVTEKLFF. CDR3 nucleotide sequence: TGTGCCAGCAGCCAAGTGACGGAAAAACTGTTTTTT.

V gene TRBV4-1 combines with J gene TRBJ2-1; tentatively, D is TRBD2 (5 bases). This CDR3 has 18 residues. Trimming removed 0 bases from V and 0 bases from J, with 15 bases in between. Germline V CDR1 and CDR2: MGHRA, YSYEKL. CDR3 in DNA: TGCGCCAGCAGCCAAGATGGATTGAGGGTGAGCTCCTACAATGAGCAGTTCTTC. Protein: CASSQDGLRVSSYNEQFF.

Notes on this clone: Other DNA sequences in this specimen translate into the identical CDR3. V gene TRBV7-9 combines with J gene TRBJ2-7; 13 bases are a match to TRBD2. There are 15 residues in the CDR3. Germline loops: CDR1 SEHNR, CDR2 FQNEAQ (reference sequence). V dropped 4 bases and J dropped 2; count of bases not matched to a gene: 2. This CDR3 is CASSSGLAGAYEQYF. CDR3 DNA: TGTGCCAGCAGCTCAGGACTAGCGGGGGCCTACGAGCAGTACTTC.

The chain uses TRBV29-1 and TRBJ2-5; TRBD1 might be the D (6 bases). Between the trimmed V and J ends, which lost 6 bases and 5 bases, there was a span of 22 bases. CDR1 is SQVTM and CDR2 is ANQGSEA in the germline V gene. The CDR3 has 15 amino acids. The CDR3 nucleotides are TGCAGCGTCACCGGGGCGACAGGCAGTGCGGAGACCCAGTACTTC. Amino acids: CSVTGATGSAETQYF.

This chain connects TRBV7-9 to TRBJ2-7; TRBD2 matches 11 bases. The junction had 5 bases not matched to a gene; V was cut back by 5 bases and J by 2 bases. From germline, CDR1 is SEHNR and CDR2 FQNEAQ (reference sequence). This CDR3 spans 15 amino acids. CDR3: CASSLGLAAPYEQYF. The CDR3 bases are TGTGCCAGCAGCCTGGGACTAGCGGCCCCCTACGAGCAGTACTTC.

The V and J genes are TRBV11-2 and TRBJ1-1; D may be TRBD1 (6 bases). Germline-derived CDR1 and CDR2 are SGHAT and FQNNGV. The V and J ends lost 4 bases and 4 bases respectively, with 16 bases between them. The CDR3 is made up of 15 amino acids. This chain's CDR3 is CASSSQGPGATEAFF. DNA for the CDR3: TGTGCCAGCAGCTCACAGGGACCGGGGGCCACTGAAGCTTTCTTT.

The rearrangement links TRBV4-1 to TRBJ2-7; D perhaps matches TRBD1 (6 bases). The CDR3 has 15 residues. From germline, CDR1 is MGHRA and CDR2 YSYEKL. With 1 base removed from V and 0 bases from J, the gap between germline ends came to 10 bases. The CDR3 sequence is CASSQVGASSYEQYF. The CDR3 nucleotides are TGCGCCAGCAGCCAAGTGGGGGCTAGCTCCTACGAGCAGTACTTC.

This clone was picked up one time. V is TRBV5-6 and J is TRBJ2-7; TRBD1 matches 7 bases. V dropped 1 base and J dropped 1; count of bases not matched to a gene: 2. Per the germline V gene, CDR1 is SGHDT and CDR2 is YYEEEE. This CDR3 spans 14 amino acids. CDR3 in DNA: TGTGCCAGCAGCTTGAGGACAGGATCCTACGAGCAGTACTTC. As protein: CASSLRTGSYEQYF. Full variable domain (outside the CDR3, taken from reference TRBV5-6 and TRBJ2-7): DAGVTQSPTHLIKTRGQQVTLRCSPKSGHDTVSWYQQALGQGPQFIFQYYEEEERQRGNFPDRFSGHQFPNYSSELNVNALLLGDSALYLCASSLRTGSYEQYFGPGTRLTVT.